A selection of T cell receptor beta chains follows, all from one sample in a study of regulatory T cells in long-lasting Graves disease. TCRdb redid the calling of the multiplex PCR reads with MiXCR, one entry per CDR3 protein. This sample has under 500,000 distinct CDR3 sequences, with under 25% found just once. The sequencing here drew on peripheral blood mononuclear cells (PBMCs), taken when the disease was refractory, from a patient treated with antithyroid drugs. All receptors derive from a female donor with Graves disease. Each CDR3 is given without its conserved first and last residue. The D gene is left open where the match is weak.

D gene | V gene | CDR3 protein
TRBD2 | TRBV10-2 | ASRSLAGAGELF
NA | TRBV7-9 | ASSSGTDEKLF
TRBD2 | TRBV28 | ATQKSGSAYEQY
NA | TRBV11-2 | ASSLQGYGETQY
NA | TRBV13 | ASSFDDGSYEQY
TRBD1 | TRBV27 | ASSLRGRSYGYT
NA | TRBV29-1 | STEQATSYEAF
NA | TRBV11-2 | ASSRVQENTEAF
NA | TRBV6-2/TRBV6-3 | ASSRQSTDTQY
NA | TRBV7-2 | ASSPTSTENIQY